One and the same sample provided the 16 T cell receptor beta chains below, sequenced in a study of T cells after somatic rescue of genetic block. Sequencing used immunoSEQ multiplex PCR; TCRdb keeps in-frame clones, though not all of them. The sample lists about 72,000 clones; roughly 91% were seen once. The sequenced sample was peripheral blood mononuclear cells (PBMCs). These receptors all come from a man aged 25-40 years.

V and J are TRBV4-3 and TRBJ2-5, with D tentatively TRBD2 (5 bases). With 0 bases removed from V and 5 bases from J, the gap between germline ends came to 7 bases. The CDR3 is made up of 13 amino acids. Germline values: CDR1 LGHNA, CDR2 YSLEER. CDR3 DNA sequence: TGCGCCAGCAGCCAAGATCGCGGGGAGACCCAGTACTTC. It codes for CASSQDRGETQYF.

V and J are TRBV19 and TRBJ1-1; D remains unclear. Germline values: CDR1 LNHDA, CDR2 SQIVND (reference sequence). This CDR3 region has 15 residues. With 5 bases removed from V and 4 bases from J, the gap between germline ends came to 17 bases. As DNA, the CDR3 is TGTGCCAGTAGTCCCCGAACGGCACTGAGCACTGAAGCTTTCTTT. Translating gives CASSPRTALSTEAFF.

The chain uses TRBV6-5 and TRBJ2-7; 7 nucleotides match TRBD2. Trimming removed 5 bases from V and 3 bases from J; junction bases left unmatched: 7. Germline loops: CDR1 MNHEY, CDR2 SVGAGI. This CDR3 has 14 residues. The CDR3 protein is CASSAGLADYEQYF. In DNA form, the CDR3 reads TGTGCCAGCAGTGCCGGCCTAGCGGACTACGAGCAGTACTTC.

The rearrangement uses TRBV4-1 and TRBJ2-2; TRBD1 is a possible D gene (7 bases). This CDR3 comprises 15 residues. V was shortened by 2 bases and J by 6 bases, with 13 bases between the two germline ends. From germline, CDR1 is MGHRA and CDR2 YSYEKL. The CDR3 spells CASSQPQGRSGELFF. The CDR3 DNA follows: TGCGCCAGCAGCCAACCACAGGGGAGGTCCGGGGAGCTGTTTTTT.

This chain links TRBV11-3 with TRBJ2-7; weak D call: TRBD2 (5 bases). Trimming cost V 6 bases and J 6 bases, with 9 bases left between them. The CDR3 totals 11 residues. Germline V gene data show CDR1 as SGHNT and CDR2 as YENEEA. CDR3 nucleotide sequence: TGTGCCAGCAGTTCTGAGGGCGAGCAGTACTTC. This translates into CASSSEGEQYF.

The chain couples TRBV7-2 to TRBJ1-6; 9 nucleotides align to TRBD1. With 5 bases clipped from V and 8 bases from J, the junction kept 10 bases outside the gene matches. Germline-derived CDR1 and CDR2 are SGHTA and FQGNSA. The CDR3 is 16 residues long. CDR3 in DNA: TGTGCCAGCAGCCCGGGACAGGGTAGTATGGATTCACCCCTCCACTTT. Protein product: CASSPGQGSMDSPLHF. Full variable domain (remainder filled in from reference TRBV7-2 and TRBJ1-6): GAGVSQSPSNKVTEKGKDVELRCDPISGHTALYWYRQSLGQGLEFLIYFQGNSAPDKSGLPSDRFSAERTGGSVSTLTIQRTQQEDSAVYLCASSPGQGSMDSPLHFGNGTRLTVT.

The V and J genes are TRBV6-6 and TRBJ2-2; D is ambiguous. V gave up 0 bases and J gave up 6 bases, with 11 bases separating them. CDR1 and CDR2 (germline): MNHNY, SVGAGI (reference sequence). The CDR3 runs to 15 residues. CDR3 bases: TGTGCCAGCAGTTACTCGGCAGGCCAGCCCGGGGAGCTGTTTTTT. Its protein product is CASSYSAGQPGELFF.

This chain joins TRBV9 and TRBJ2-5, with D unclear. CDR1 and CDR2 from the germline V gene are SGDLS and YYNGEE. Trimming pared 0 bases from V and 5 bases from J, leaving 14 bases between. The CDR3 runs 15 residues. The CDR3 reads CASSVGNSIGETQYF. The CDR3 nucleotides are TGTGCCAGCAGCGTAGGTAATAGCATCGGGGAGACCCAGTACTTC.

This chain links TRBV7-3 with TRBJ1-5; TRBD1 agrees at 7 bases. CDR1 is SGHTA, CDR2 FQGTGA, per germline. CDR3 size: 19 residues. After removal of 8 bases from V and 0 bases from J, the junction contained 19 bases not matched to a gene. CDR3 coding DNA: TGTGCCAGCTCCCTGTTGAGGGGGCCAAGCGATTATAGCAATCAGCCCCAGCATTTT. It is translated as CASSLLRGPSDYSNQPQHF.

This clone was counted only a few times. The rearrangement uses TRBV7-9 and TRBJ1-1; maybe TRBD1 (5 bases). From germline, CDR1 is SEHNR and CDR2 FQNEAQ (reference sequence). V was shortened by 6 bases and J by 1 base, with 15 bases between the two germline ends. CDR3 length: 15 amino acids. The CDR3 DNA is TGTGCCAGCAGACCACGCCCGGACAAGAACACTGAAGCTTTCTTT. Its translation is CASRPRPDKNTEAFF. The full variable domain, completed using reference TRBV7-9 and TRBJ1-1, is DTGVSQNPRHKITKRGQNVTFRCDPISEHNRLYWYRQTLGQGPEFLTYFQNEAQLEKSRLLSDRFSAERPKGSFSTLEIQRTEQGDSAMYLCASRPRPDKNTEAFFGQGTRLTVV.

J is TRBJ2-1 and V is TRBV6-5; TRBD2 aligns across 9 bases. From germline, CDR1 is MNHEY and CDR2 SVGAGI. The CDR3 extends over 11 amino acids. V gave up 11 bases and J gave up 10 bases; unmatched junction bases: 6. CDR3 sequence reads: CAGGLAQEQFF. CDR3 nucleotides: TGTGCCGGGGGACTAGCCCAGGAGCAGTTCTTC.

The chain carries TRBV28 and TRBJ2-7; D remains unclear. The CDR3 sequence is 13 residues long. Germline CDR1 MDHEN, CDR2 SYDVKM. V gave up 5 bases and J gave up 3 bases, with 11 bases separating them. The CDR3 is CASSPRSGYEQYF. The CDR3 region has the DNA TGTGCCAGCAGTCCCCGCTCGGGCTACGAGCAGTACTTC.

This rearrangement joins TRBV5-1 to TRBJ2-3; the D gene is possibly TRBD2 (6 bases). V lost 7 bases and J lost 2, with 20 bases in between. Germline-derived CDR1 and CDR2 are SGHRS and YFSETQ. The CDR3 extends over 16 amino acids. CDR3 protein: CASSLTVTSSTDTQYF. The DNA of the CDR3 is TGCGCCAGCTCCCTTACCGTAACTAGCTCCACAGATACGCAGTATTTT.

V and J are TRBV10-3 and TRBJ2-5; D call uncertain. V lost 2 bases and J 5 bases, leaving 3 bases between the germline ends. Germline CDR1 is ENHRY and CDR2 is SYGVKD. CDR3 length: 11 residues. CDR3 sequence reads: CAISERETQYF. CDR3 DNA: TGTGCCATCAGTGAGCGGGAGACCCAGTACTTC.

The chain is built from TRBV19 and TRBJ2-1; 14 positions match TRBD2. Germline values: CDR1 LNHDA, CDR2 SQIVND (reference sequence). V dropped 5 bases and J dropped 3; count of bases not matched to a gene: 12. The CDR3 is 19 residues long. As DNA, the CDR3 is TGTGCCAGTAGTCCCGCCGGGACTAGCGGGAGTCCCCTCTACAATGAGCAGTTCTTC. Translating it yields CASSPAGTSGSPLYNEQFF.

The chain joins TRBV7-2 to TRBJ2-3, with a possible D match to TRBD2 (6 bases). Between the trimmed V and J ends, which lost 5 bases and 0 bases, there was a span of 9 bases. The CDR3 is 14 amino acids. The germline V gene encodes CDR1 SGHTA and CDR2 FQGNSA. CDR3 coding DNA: TGTGCCAGCAGCCCGGGACTCAGCACAGATACGCAGTATTTT. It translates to CASSPGLSTDTQYF.